These 19 T cell receptor beta chains were all obtained from the same sample, sequenced in a study of blood T cell repertoires in COVID-19. Sequencing used immunoSEQ multiplex PCR; TCRdb keeps in-frame clones, though not all of them. The sample lists 210,000 or so clones, around 86% seen once, with approximately 5.3% in the top ten. Sequencing was done on a sample of peripheral blood. These TCRs come from a human donor in a cohort sampled during active COVID-19.

This chain joins TRBV6-6 and TRBJ2-3; weak D call: TRBD2 (6 bases). Germline loops: CDR1 MNHNY, CDR2 SVGAGI (reference sequence). The V end was cut by 6 bases, the J end by 2 bases, with 15 bases between. The CDR3 sequence is 15 residues long. CDR3: CASSPGRGYTDTQYF. Written as DNA, the CDR3 is TGTGCCAGCAGCCCCGGGCGGGGTTACACAGATACGCAGTATTTT.

The chain recombines TRBV5-1 with TRBJ1-1, with 9 bases aligning to TRBD1. With 0 bases clipped from V and 6 bases from J, the junction kept 6 bases outside the gene matches. The CDR3 covers 15 residues. Germline V gene lookup returns CDR1 SGHRS and CDR2 YFSETQ. DNA for the CDR3: TGCGCCAGCAGCTTGGTCGGGGACAGGGCGGCTGAAGCTTTCTTT. Protein product: CASSLVGDRAAEAFF. Drawing the rest from reference TRBV5-1 and TRBJ1-1, the complete variable domain is KAGVTQTPRYLIKTRGQQVTLSCSPISGHRSVSWYQQTPGQGLQFLFEYFSETQRNKGNFPGRFSGRQFSNSRSEMNVSTLELGDSALYLCASSLVGDRAAEAFFGQGTRLTVV.

This chain connects TRBV28 to TRBJ2-7; TRBD1 matches at 8 bases. CDR1 MDHEN and CDR2 SYDVKM come from the germline V gene. CDR3 length: 15 residues. Trimming at V came to 8 bases and at J to 2 bases, leaving 11 bases not matched to a gene. CDR3 DNA sequence: TGTGCCAGCGTAAATCAGGGGGCAGCCCCCTACGAGCAGTACTTC. This translates into CASVNQGAAPYEQYF.

With respect to this clone: One end of the junction fails to match germline, which may point to a read error. The genes are TRBV29-1 and TRBJ1-2, with D maybe TRBD1 (6 bases). The CDR3 extends over 10 amino acids. In germline, CDR1 is SQVTM, CDR2 ANQGSEA. The CDR3 sequence is CSVEYDRPLF. CDR3 in DNA: TGCAGCGTTGAATACGACAGGCCTCTCTTC. The whole variable domain, remainder taken from reference TRBV29-1 and TRBJ1-2, is SAVISQKPSRDICQRGTSLTIQCQVDSQVTMMFWYRQQPGQSLTLIATANQGSEATYESGFVIDKFPISRPNLTFSTLTVSNMSPEDSSIYLCSVEYDRPLFGSGTRLTVV.

This clone has a single count. This chain uses TRBV10-3 with TRBJ1-3; unclear D gene. Trimming cost V 4 bases and J 1 base, with 8 bases left between them. Germline values: CDR1 ENHRY, CDR2 SYGVKD. The CDR3 sequence is 14 residues long. The DNA for the CDR3 is TGTGCCATCAGTGCGGGAGGTTCTGGAAACACCATATATTTT. It specifies CAISAGGSGNTIYF.

Of note for this clone: The sample has other DNA sequences that encode this CDR3 too. The chain employs TRBV24-1 and TRBJ1-2; D remains unclear. Germline V gene lookup returns CDR1 KGHDR and CDR2 SFDVKD. The V and J ends lost 4 bases and 5 bases respectively, with 10 bases between them. This CDR3 spans 13 amino acids. The CDR3 spells CATSETGSYGYTF. The DNA for the CDR3 is TGTGCCACCAGTGAAACGGGATCATATGGCTACACCTTC.

The chain joins TRBV5-1 to TRBJ2-6, with D unclear. The length of the CDR3 is 17 residues. V was clipped by 1 base and J by 2 bases, with 13 bases between them. The germline V gene has CDR1 SGHRS and CDR2 YFSETQ. The CDR3 region is CASSLITPGTGANVLTF. CDR3 nucleotide sequence: TGCGCCAGCAGCTTGATCACCCCCGGTACTGGGGCCAACGTCCTGACTTTC. Full variable domain (remainder filled in from reference TRBV5-1 and TRBJ2-6): KAGVTQTPRYLIKTRGQQVTLSCSPISGHRSVSWYQQTPGQGLQFLFEYFSETQRNKGNFPGRFSGRQFSNSRSEMNVSTLELGDSALYLCASSLITPGTGANVLTFGAGSRLTVL.

V usage is TRBV7-7 and J usage is TRBJ1-4; D is perhaps TRBD1 (6 bases). Germline V gives CDR1 SSHAT, CDR2 FNYEAQ (reference sequence). The CDR3 is made up of 15 amino acids. The germline V and J ends were trimmed by 3 bases and 6 bases, with 14 bases remaining between them. CDR3 sequence: CASSFPGQFYEKLFF. The CDR3 DNA is TGTGCCAGCAGCTTTCCCGGACAGTTTTATGAAAAACTGTTTTTT.

J is TRBJ2-7 and V is TRBV5-6; weak D call: TRBD2 (6 bases). Germline values: CDR1 SGHDT, CDR2 YYEEEE. This CDR3 contains 12 residues. The germline V and J ends were trimmed by 7 bases and 0 bases, with 8 bases remaining between them. The DNA of the CDR3 is TGTGCCAGCGGGACTCGCTCCTACGAGCAGTACTTC. Its translation: CASGTRSYEQYF.

In its sample, this clone was seen once. This chain connects TRBV6-2 or TRBV6-3 to TRBJ1-1; D unclear. Trimming pared 2 bases from V and 3 bases from J, leaving 19 bases between. This CDR3 is built from 17 residues. The germline CDR1 and CDR2 sequences are MNHEY and SVGEGT. CDR3 sequence (DNA): TGTGCCAGCAGTTACGCCCTGATAGGCAGGCAAGACACTGAAGCTTTCTTT. This codes for CASSYALIGRQDTEAFF.

This clone appeared once. In nucleotides, the CDR3 is TGTGCCAGCAGCGCTCATTTTCAAGCGGGCCGCAACAATGAGCAGTTCTTC. Translating gives CASSAHFQAGRNNEQFF. The rearrangement joins TRBV11-2 to TRBJ2-1; D might be TRBD2 (6 bases). The CDR3 is 17 residues long. V lost 5 bases and J 5 bases, leaving 22 bases between the germline ends. Germline V gene data show CDR1 as SGHAT and CDR2 as FQNNGV.

In its sample, this clone was seen once. This rearrangement joins TRBV24-1 to TRBJ2-5; D gene ambiguous. The CDR3 extends over 12 amino acids. CDR1 and CDR2 (germline): KGHDR, SFDVKD. V lost 12 bases and J 7 bases, leaving 17 bases between the germline ends. The CDR3 DNA sequence: TGTGCCCCCCCGGGTATCCCCGGGACCCAGTACTTC. This gives the protein CAPPGIPGTQYF.

The V call is TRBV10-3, the J call TRBJ2-7, with a tentative D call TRBD1 (7 bases). The ends were cut back, 11 bases at V and 5 bases at J, with 22 bases in the middle. The CDR3 has 14 amino acids. Germline CDR1 and CDR2: ENHRY and SYGVKD. The CDR3 DNA is TGTGCCTCTTTGGGGGAGACAGGGACTGACGAGCAGTACTTC. This sequence encodes CASLGETGTDEQYF.

The gene calls are TRBV7-6 and TRBJ2-2, with 8 bases lining up with TRBD1. CDR1 and CDR2 from the germline V gene are SGHVS and FNYEAQ. The CDR3 extends over 16 amino acids. Trimming took 6 bases from V and 2 from J; bases not matched to a gene: 8. The CDR3 here is CASRPRQGQNTGELFF. The CDR3 coding sequence is TGTGCCAGCAGACCTAGACAGGGGCAAAACACCGGGGAGCTGTTTTTT.

The chain links TRBV5-1 to TRBJ2-3, with a tentative D call TRBD1 (6 bases). CDR3 length: 15 residues. V lost 2 bases and J lost 3, with 13 bases in between. Germline CDR1 and CDR2: SGHRS and YFSETQ. The CDR3 coding sequence is TGCGCCAGCAGCTTACAGGGCCTTCAAACAGATACGCAGTATTTT. It is translated as CASSLQGLQTDTQYF.

The V and J genes are TRBV5-1 and TRBJ1-1; possible D gene TRBD1, 6 bases. Trimming removed 4 bases at V and 5 bases at J, with 9 bases between. Germline V gene sequence: CDR1 SGHRS, CDR2 YFSETQ. The CDR3 is 12 amino acids. CDR3 sequence: CASSARGTEAFF. In DNA, the CDR3 is TGCGCCAGCAGCGCCAGGGGTACTGAAGCTTTCTTT.

This clone came up a few times. The chain carries TRBV10-2 and TRBJ2-7; 10 bases are shared with TRBD1. The trim removed 8 bases at V and 1 base at J, leaving 8 bases unmatched. The CDR3 extends over 15 amino acids. Germline assignment: CDR1 WSHSY and CDR2 SAAADI. CDR3 coding DNA: TGCGCCAGCGGCCGACAGGGGGCCGGGTCCTACGAGCAGTACTTC. Its protein product is CASGRQGAGSYEQYF.

The J gene is TRBJ1-5, the V gene TRBV28, with TRBD1 matching 11 bases. V trimming: 3 bases; J trimming: 11 bases; junction bases outside the gene matches: 9. The CDR3 covers 15 residues. Per germline, CDR1 MDHEN and CDR2 SYDVKM. CDR3: CASSLTGTGGLAQHF. Written as DNA, the CDR3 is TGTGCCAGCAGTTTGACCGGGACAGGGGGTTTAGCCCAGCATTTT. The variable domain in full, completed from reference TRBV28 and TRBJ1-5, reads DVKVTQSSRYLVKRTGEKVFLECVQDMDHENMFWYRQDPGLGLRLIYFSYDVKMKEKGDIPEGYSVSREKKERFSLILESASTNQTSMYLCASSLTGTGGLAQHFGDGTRLSIL.

The chain uses TRBV12-3 or TRBV12-4 and TRBJ1-4; D ambiguous. V lost 6 bases and J 8 bases, leaving 7 bases between the germline ends. The CDR3 is 11 amino acids. This CDR3 is CASSRHEKLFF. CDR3 DNA: TGTGCCAGCAGCCGACACGAAAAACTGTTTTTT.